This is a list of T cell receptor beta chains from one sample in a study of molecular identifiers for immune sequencing clone quantification. In TCRdb, the PCR reads were re-called with MiXCR into one record per CDR3 protein. The sample records over 550,000 distinct CDR3 sequences, approximately 24% being singletons. The sample was naive CD8+ T cells from blood, with Jurkat cell RNA spiked in. The receptor source for this set is a human donor in good health. Some libraries in this study had Jurkat cell RNA spiked in. The CDR3 runs from the conserved cysteine through the conserved F or W. Fields, in order: V gene, J gene, CDR3 protein.

V gene: TRBV29-1; J gene: TRBJ2-3; CDR3 protein: CSVEDHEHPDTQYF
V gene: TRBV28; J gene: TRBJ1-1; CDR3 protein: CASSGTGGITEAFF
V gene: TRBV28; J gene: TRBJ2-3; CDR3 protein: CASSGSGEVKDTQYF
V gene: TRBV7-9; J gene: TRBJ1-4; CDR3 protein: CASSLEKGTNEKLFF
V gene: TRBV4-2; J gene: TRBJ2-7; CDR3 protein: CASSQKAGPTGRSYEQYF
V gene: TRBV5-1; J gene: TRBJ1-1; CDR3 protein: CASQDSHLNTEAFF
V gene: TRBV6-2/TRBV6-3; J gene: TRBJ2-1; CDR3 protein: CASRPRQGRRNEQFF
V gene: TRBV7-9; J gene: TRBJ2-3; CDR3 protein: CASSPPGTDTQYF
V gene: TRBV5-1; J gene: TRBJ2-1; CDR3 protein: CASSTGTSGSDEQFF
V gene: TRBV13; J gene: TRBJ2-7; CDR3 protein: CASSLEGNRYEQYF
V gene: TRBV7-9; J gene: TRBJ2-1; CDR3 protein: CASSLPRLAEELYNEQFF
V gene: TRBV28; J gene: TRBJ2-7; CDR3 protein: CASSSGDRSYEQYF
V gene: TRBV7-9; J gene: TRBJ2-2; CDR3 protein: CAIRAEPGELFF
V gene: TRBV14; J gene: TRBJ2-7; CDR3 protein: CASSQDELAYEWYF
V gene: TRBV23-1; J gene: TRBJ2-7; CDR3 protein: CASSQSGLAGPGSYEQYF
V gene: TRBV12-3/TRBV12-4; J gene: TRBJ1-6; CDR3 protein: CASSLGTGGNSPLHF
V gene: TRBV13; J gene: TRBJ2-4; CDR3 protein: CASSPYGGALQDIQYF
V gene: TRBV28; J gene: TRBJ2-7; CDR3 protein: CASSLPRFSYEQYF
V gene: TRBV27; J gene: TRBJ2-7; CDR3 protein: CASSTLTSYEQYF
V gene: TRBV20-1; J gene: TRBJ2-2; CDR3 protein: CSARLAGGPGELFF
V gene: TRBV4-2; J gene: TRBJ1-2; CDR3 protein: CASSHPQGDNYGYTF
V gene: TRBV5-6; J gene: TRBJ2-7; CDR3 protein: CASSLRADYEQYF
V gene: TRBV7-9; J gene: TRBJ2-7; CDR3 protein: CASSLLGDRNYEQYF
V gene: TRBV4-1; J gene: TRBJ1-2; CDR3 protein: CASSPTTENYGYTF
V gene: TRBV7-9; J gene: TRBJ2-7; CDR3 protein: CASSRDLTYEQYF
V gene: TRBV5-3; J gene: TRBJ2-7; CDR3 protein: CASSSHRDYAQYF
V gene: TRBV28; J gene: TRBJ2-1; CDR3 protein: CASRPRGSYNEQFF
V gene: TRBV9; J gene: TRBJ2-5; CDR3 protein: CASSPPAGGRETQYF